The T cell receptor (beta chain) described here comes from a study of blood T cell repertoires in COVID-19. A few counts support this clone. Using immunoSEQ multiplex PCR, the repertoire was profiled, and TCRdb retains in-frame clones only, with some absent. The sample contains 110,000 to 150,000 clones, roughly 88% of which appear only once. This CDR3 contains 15 residues. V was clipped by 3 bases and J by 4 bases, with 12 bases between them. In germline, CDR1 is MNHNS, CDR2 SASEGT. The sequence came from a man aged 55 to 70 with active or convalescent COVID-19. The rearrangement links TRBV6-1 to TRBJ2-2, with D perhaps TRBD2 (5 bases). Source material: peripheral blood. CDR3 DNA: TGTGCCAGCAGTGAGGAGGACGCGGCCACCGGGGAGCTGTTTTTT. Residues: CASSEEDAATGELFF.